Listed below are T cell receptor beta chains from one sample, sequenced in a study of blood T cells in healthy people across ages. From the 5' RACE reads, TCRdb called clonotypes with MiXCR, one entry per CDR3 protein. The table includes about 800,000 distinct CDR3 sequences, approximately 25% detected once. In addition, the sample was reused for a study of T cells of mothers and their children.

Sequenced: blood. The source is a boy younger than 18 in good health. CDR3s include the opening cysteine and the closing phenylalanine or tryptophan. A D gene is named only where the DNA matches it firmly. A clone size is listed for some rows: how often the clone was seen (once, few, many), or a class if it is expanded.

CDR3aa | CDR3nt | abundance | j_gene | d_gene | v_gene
CASSPPLETEAFF | TGTGCCAGCTCACCACCGTTGGAAACTGAAGCTTTCTTT | few | TRBJ1-1 | NA | TRBV18
CSASARDRANIQYF | TGCAGTGCTAGCGCTCGGGACAGGGCAAACATTCAGTACTTC | NA | TRBJ2-4 | TRBD1 | TRBV20-1
CASGPSSGVWGIDTGELFF | TGTGCCAGCGGTCCGTCTAGCGGGGTCTGGGGGATCGATACCGGGGAGCTGTTTTTT | NA | TRBJ2-2 | TRBD2 | TRBV7-9
CASSVDPAEDAEAFF | TGTGCCAGCAGCGTAGACCCCGCCGAAGACGCTGAAGCTTTCTTT | NA | TRBJ1-1 | NA | TRBV9
CASSLVYAAGNSYEQYF | TGTGCCAGCAGCTTAGTATATGCGGCGGGAAACTCCTACGAGCAGTACTTC | many | TRBJ2-7 | NA | TRBV7-6
CASSQALSGEGPRGSETQYF | TGTGCCAGCAGCCAAGCCCTAAGCGGAGAGGGGCCCAGGGGGTCAGAGACCCAGTACTTC | NA | TRBJ2-5 | TRBD1 | TRBV4-2
CASRDGLSSYNEQFF | TGTGCCAGCAGAGACGGTTTGAGCTCCTACAATGAGCAGTTCTTC | NA | TRBJ2-1 | NA | TRBV27
CASRTYGTDHYNEQFF | TGTGCCAGCAGGACCTACGGGACCGATCACTACAATGAGCAGTTCTTC | NA | TRBJ2-1 | NA | TRBV12-3/TRBV12-4
CASSLRGRFYEQYF | TGTGCCAGCAGTTTGCGCGGGAGGTTCTACGAGCAGTACTTC | NA | TRBJ2-7 | TRBD2 | TRBV27
CASSPVAYEQYF | TGTGCCAGCTCACCGGTAGCCTACGAGCAGTACTTC | NA | TRBJ2-7 | NA | TRBV18
CASSTTGRGYTF | TGTGCCAGCAGTACAACAGGTCGAGGCTACACCTTC | NA | TRBJ1-2 | NA | TRBV12-3/TRBV12-4
CASSQDPSTGRFNTGELFF | TGTGCCAGCAGCCAAGATCCCTCCACAGGGAGGTTCAACACCGGGGAGCTGTTTTTT | NA | TRBJ2-2 | NA | TRBV3-1
CASSQDLPLLLTGYTF | TGCGCCAGCAGCCAAGATCTTCCATTACTTTTAACCGGCTACACCTTC | NA | TRBJ1-2 | NA | TRBV4-3
CASSEWAANTEAFF | TGTGCCAGCAGTGAATGGGCTGCGAACACTGAAGCTTTCTTT | NA | TRBJ1-1 | NA | TRBV2
CATSDRVGGLQETQYF | TGTGCCACCAGTGACCGGGTAGGGGGACTCCAAGAGACCCAGTACTTC | few | TRBJ2-5 | NA | TRBV24-1
CSVRPYTGANTEAFF | TGCAGCGTTAGGCCTTATACAGGGGCCAACACTGAAGCTTTCTTT | NA | TRBJ1-1 | TRBD1 | TRBV29-1
CSARTGTVAHEQFF | TGCAGTGCTAGGACCGGGACAGTTGCTCATGAGCAGTTCTTC | few | TRBJ2-1 | TRBD1 | TRBV20-1
CASSLGVAGQETQYF | TGTGCCAGCAGCTTAGGGGTAGCCGGGCAAGAGACCCAGTACTTC | many | TRBJ2-5 | NA | TRBV7-9
CASRKTGTGGYEQYF | TGTGCCAGCAGGAAAACCGGGACAGGGGGCTACGAGCAGTACTTC | NA | TRBJ2-7 | TRBD1 | TRBV7-9
CASSPLGQATNEKLFF | TGTGCCAGCAGTCCTTTGGGACAGGCAACTAATGAAAAACTGTTTTTT | few | TRBJ1-4 | TRBD1 | TRBV27
CSARAWALYGYTF | TGCAGTGCTAGAGCATGGGCACTCTATGGCTACACCTTC | few | TRBJ1-2 | NA | TRBV20-1
CSVVDSGANVLTF | TGCAGCGTTGTGGACTCTGGGGCCAACGTCCTGACTTTC | few | TRBJ2-6 | NA | TRBV29-1
CSARDLDRSSYEQYF | TGCAGTGCTAGAGATCTCGATAGGAGCTCCTACGAGCAGTACTTC | few | TRBJ2-7 | NA | TRBV20-1
CASKRERAEETQYF | TGCGCCAGTAAGCGGGAGAGAGCCGAAGAGACCCAGTACTTC | NA | TRBJ2-5 | TRBD2 | TRBV5-1
CASSPGPWDEQYF | TGTGCCAGCAGCCCCGGTCCTTGGGACGAGCAGTACTTC | few | TRBJ2-7 | NA | TRBV3-1
CASSQVFHERERETQYF | TGTGCCAGCAGCCAAGTTTTTCATGAGCGGGAGCGTGAGACCCAGTACTTC | NA | TRBJ2-5 | TRBD2 | TRBV4-2